This record covers a single TCR beta chain. Its antigen remains unidentified. This table comes from immunoSEQ multiplex PCR, and its TCRdb copy is limited to in-frame clones, with some not included. The data hold roughly 150,000 clones, with roughly 93% observed a single time. The sample is drawn from a study of T cell responses to AZD1222 COVID-19 vaccine. Study findings and constraints: Among the donors, most were white British and more were female, and clonal diversity was possibly underestimated. Spike-wide vaccine-associated CD4 TCRs dominated at 160-218 and 743-854. Spike-specific TCRs gained breadth and depth after people received two AZD1222 doses.

Trimming removed 3 bases at V and 4 bases at J, with 13 bases between. The CDR3 has 15 amino acids. Germline-derived CDR1 and CDR2 are LNHDA and SQIVND (reference sequence). The sample was peripheral blood, taken 28 days after the second AZD1222 dose. This TCR came from an adult who received the AZD1222 COVID-19 vaccine. This sequence joins TRBV19 and TRBJ1-5; D gene ambiguous. CDR3 region: CASSMGSGWNQPQHF. The CDR3 nucleotides read TGTGCCAGTAGTATGGGGTCGGGTTGGAATCAGCCCCAGCATTTT.